The entry that follows covers one T cell receptor beta chain sequence. The antigen is undetermined. The entirety of the isolated RNA underwent reverse transcription, so expressed TCRB transcripts were sequenced. Using immunoSEQ multiplex PCR, the repertoire was profiled, and TCRdb retains in-frame clones only, with some absent. The repertoire holds under 130,000 clones, with over 25% as singletons. This specimen belongs to a study of beta chain features in type 1 diabetes. Study-wide points: In all four CD4+ subsets, TCRB CDR3 length was significantly, moderately reduced in type 1 diabetes. Cells with high TCR expression could be over-represented when cDNA is sequenced. PCR might show a preference for shorter templates, equally across patients and controls. A closer apparent resemblance between naive, central memory and Treg TCRB repertoires was seen in patients than in healthy donors.

The germline CDR1 and CDR2 sequences are SGHTA and FQGNSA. Unmatched junction bases numbered 8, after V lost 4 bases and J lost 4 bases. The CDR3 has 15 amino acids. This clonotype was sampled from a woman younger than 35 with type 1 diabetes. The sample comprised central memory CD4+ T cells from blood. This chain links TRBV7-2 with TRBJ2-5; 8 nucleotides align to TRBD1. The CDR3 loop reads CASSSQDRGVETQYF. The CDR3 region has the DNA TGTGCCAGCAGCTCCCAAGACAGGGGTGTAGAGACCCAGTACTTC.